The rows below give T cell receptor beta chains drawn from one sample of a study of T cell responses to AZD1222 COVID-19 vaccine. Repertoires were generated with immunoSEQ multiplex PCR, while TCRdb's copy carries only in-frame clones and drops some. The table has about 48,000 clones, roughly 90% seen once; the top ten hold over 4%. Material: peripheral blood, obtained 28 days after the second AZD1222 dose. These receptors were taken from an adult who received the AZD1222 COVID-19 vaccine. The CDR3 runs from the conserved cysteine through the conserved F or W. A D gene is named only where the DNA matches it firmly. Clone size appears in some rows only: once, few, many, or a class for an expanded clone.

TRBV28,TRBJ2-2,-,TRBD1,TGTGCCAGCAGTTTGACAGGGATGAACACCGGGGAGCTGTTTTTT,CASSLTGMNTGELFF
TRBV11-2,TRBJ2-7,-,TRBD1,TGTGCCAGCAGCTTTTCCGGGACAGGGGGTTACGAGCAGTACTTC,CASSFSGTGGYEQYF
TRBV6-5,TRBJ2-7,-,-,TGTGCCAGCAGGGGACCATACTACGAGCAGTACTTC,CASRGPYYEQYF
TRBV15,TRBJ2-1,-,-,TGTGCCACCAGCAGGGGGGGGCGGGAAGGCAATGAGCAGTTCTTC,CATSRGGREGNEQFF
TRBV28,TRBJ2-7,-,-,TGTGCCAGCAGTTTATCCGGGTCCTACTACGAGCAGTACTTC,CASSLSGSYYEQYF
TRBV7-9,TRBJ2-7,-,-,TGTGCCAGCAGCCCACGGGCTAGCGACTACGAGCAGTACTTC,CASSPRASDYEQYF
TRBV2,TRBJ2-2,-,TRBD1,TGTGCCAGCACTCAATTCCGGGACAGGGGAGCCGGGGAGCTGTTTTTT,CASTQFRDRGAGELFF
TRBV5-5,TRBJ2-3,-,TRBD1,TGTGCCAGCAGCTTGTTTCAGGGGGCAGGCACGCAGTATTTT,CASSLFQGAGTQYF
TRBV14,TRBJ1-1,-,-,TGTGCCAGCAGCCAAGATGGGGCAGGGCGGACTTTCTTT,CASSQDGAGRTFF
TRBV11-2,TRBJ1-1,few,-,TGTGCCAGCAGCGACGCTCGGCGTCTGAGCACTGAAGCTTTCTTT,CASSDARRLSTEAFF
TRBV7-9,TRBJ1-1,-,-,TGTGCCAGCAGCTCGCGGGGTTCAGAATCTGAAGCTTTCTTT,CASSSRGSESEAFF
TRBV28,TRBJ2-5,-,-,TGTGCCAGCAGTCTACGGTCCGTGGAGACCCAGTACTTC,CASSLRSVETQYF
TRBV20-1,TRBJ1-3,-,-,TGCAGTACGGTCGCGAGAAACACCATATATTTT,CSTVARNTIYF
TRBV2,TRBJ1-5,-,-,TGTGCCAGCAGTGAAGGAGCGAGGGGAAATCAGCCCCAGCATTTT,CASSEGARGNQPQHF
TRBV2,TRBJ1-6,-,-,TGTGCCAGCAGTGAAGTTGGTCAGGGGAATTCACCCCTCCACTTT,CASSEVGQGNSPLHF
TRBV5-1,TRBJ2-1,-,-,TGCGCCAGCAGCTTGGAAAATGAGCAGTTCTTC,CASSLENEQFF
TRBV7-2,TRBJ1-6,-,-,TGTGCCAGCAGCATAACCTCCGGCTTCCCGGGTTCACCCCTCCACTTT,CASSITSGFPGSPLHF
TRBV20-1,TRBJ2-3,-,-,TGCAGTGCTAGCTACACAGATACGCAGTATTTT,CSASYTDTQYF
TRBV6-5,TRBJ1-2,-,TRBD1,TGTGCCAGCAGTCTTGGACAGGGGGGGATAACCACCTTC,CASSLGQGGITTF
TRBV7-9,TRBJ1-2,few,-,TGTGCCAGCAGCTTAGACAGCTTCTATGGCTACACCTTC,CASSLDSFYGYTF
TRBV6-5,TRBJ2-4,-,TRBD1,TGTGCCAGCGGGACAGATAAAAACATTCAGTACTTC,CASGTDKNIQYF
TRBV12-3/TRBV12-4,TRBJ1-2,-,-,TGTGCCAGCAGTTTCGAACCTTCTGGCTACACCTTC,CASSFEPSGYTF
TRBV27,TRBJ1-6,-,TRBD1,TGTGCCAGCAGTCAGCCGGGACAGTATAATTCACCCCTCCACTTT,CASSQPGQYNSPLHF
TRBV19,TRBJ1-2,-,-,TGTGCCAGTAGTTCTCGGGAATTGGACTATGGCTACACCTTC,CASSSRELDYGYTF
TRBV24-1,TRBJ2-1,-,-,TGTGCCACCAGTGATACCACAGGTAGCTCCTACAATGAGCAGTTCTTC,CATSDTTGSSYNEQFF
TRBV14,TRBJ1-3,once,-,TGTGCCAGCAGCCAAGCCAGGGACGGCTACTCTGGAAACACCATATATTTT,CASSQARDGYSGNTIYF
TRBV5-1,TRBJ2-7,-,TRBD2,TGCGCCAGCAGCTTGGAGTCTAGCGGGAGCTACGAGCAGTACTTC,CASSLESSGSYEQYF